This entry concerns a single TCR beta chain. In its sample, this clone was seen a few times. The antigen this receptor binds is unknown. Base quality data are lacking; no much larger clone is found one base away. This sample is drawn from a study of cytomegalovirus exposure and HLA in healthy donors (TCRdb year 2017). A note on the overall study: According to an earlier analysis of 587 of the donors, 150 million to 200 million T cells yielded roughly 100 million unique TCR beta sequences and 276 Gb of sequence data. To predict cytomegalovirus infection status, the study brought together high-throughput TCR immunosequencing, statistical association of individual TCRs with disease status, and machine learning. A later genetic analysis took genome-wide SNP genotypes for about 65% of the 666 donors and used that subset as a discovery cohort. Both class I and class II loci were covered by HLA typing, at four-digit resolution. The T cell repertoires of several hundred subjects were profiled by immunosequencing and related to cytomegalovirus serostatus. In an earlier analysis of roughly 600 of the donors, high-throughput TCR beta sequencing was used to judge whether each TCR beta V gene segment behaved as functional or pseudogenic. The number of typed donors differed by locus: about 629-640 for A, B, C, DRB1 and DQB1; some 500 for DQA1; 606 for DPA1; and 400 to 480 for DPB1. Of the roughly 400 genotyped donors, about 84% fell in the genetic ancestry cluster associated with self-reported Caucasian donors. The aim of the study was to test whether cataloging public T cell receptors could identify signatures of past pathogen exposure. Donor age, sex, ethnicity and CMV serostatus were collected together with the repertoire data. A later analysis re-analyzed previously published TCR beta repertoires from 500 to 700 donors and added high-resolution HLA genotyping to study TCR occurrence patterns. The later analysis used no new phenotypic data to find candidate immune exposures, relying instead on TCR beta sequences and their occurrence across donors. A few DR-DQ haplotypes were handled as single units for association and clustering because linkage in the cohort was strong. Besides the first cohort of roughly 700 subjects, a separate validation cohort made up of over 100 different subjects was used. All discovery cohort repertoires had been generated on a single sequencing platform. Across some 400 genotyped donors of the cohort, an average of roughly 250,000 unique TCR beta nucleotide sequences per donor were sequenced, and roughly 17% of those sequences were non-productive. About 300 gigabases of sequencing data and around 87 million unique TCR sequences were included in an early release covering 550 to 800 HLA-typed donors. General conclusions and limits of the study: A further reported finding was that TCR beta sequences accurately predicted the HLA-A and HLA-B alleles for most subjects in the first cohort. In both the original and validation cohorts, the classifier was reported to diagnose cytomegalovirus status with high specificity and sensitivity. In a later analysis, TCR association rates were found to vary across HLA loci, with the most associated TCRs seen for DRB1 alleles and the fewest for HLA-C alleles. The cohort was sequenced for TCR beta chains only, and without alpha or paired-chain data the features that could be detected were limited. Most TCR sequences were observed very rarely across donors, whereas some public TCRs were present in many individuals. HLA typing was unavailable for some donors at each locus, so association tests used only the typed subset. A later analysis associated approximately 17,000 TCR beta sequences with specific HLA alleles at a false discovery rate of 0.05. In an earlier analysis of approximately 590 of the donors, most TCR beta V segments appeared in productive rearrangements about 87% or about 30% of the time, broadly matching IMGT annotations. Sequencing depth was assumed to be roughly uniform across donors in the presence/absence analyses, though that assumption may not hold. A later genetic analysis reported fewer N-insertions in productive TCRs among donors in an Asian-associated ancestry cluster than the 666-donor mean. A later analysis reported that several top co-occurrence clusters appeared linked to parvovirus B19, influenza, CMV and Epstein-Barr virus. According to a later analysis, most CMV-associated TCR beta chains appeared to be HLA-restricted, and the HLA associations seemed to be driven largely by CMV exposure. In a later genetic analysis, a missense DCLRE1C variant was associated with V-gene and J-gene trimming of TCR beta chains, and the association was replicated in an independent cohort. A group of highly shared sequence variants was considered likely to be a technical artifact of the sequencing pipeline. In a later analysis, HLA-associated TCR beta chains showed more clonal expansion and lower generation probabilities than non-associated chains that were equally common. Correlated functional status among segregating V segments might reflect linkage disequilibrium, but an unknown experimental factor could not be ruled out. CMV serostatus was the only immune exposure information available for the cohort. Because counts were too low, about 17 rarely observed V segments, including chromosome 9 orphons, were excluded from the earlier analysis of around 590 of the donors. A few of the identified cytomegalovirus-associated TCR beta chains were confirmed in vitro to be specific for cytomegalovirus antigens. Strong co-occurrence of HLA alleles, especially DR and DQ, made assigning TCR associations to individual alleles difficult. According to the authors, the approach could potentially be generalized to other disease states and immunological phenotypes. The study listed 164 TCR beta chains as associated with cytomegalovirus.

The cohort comprised 666 healthy bone marrow donors. At the time of sampling, every cohort member was nominally healthy, though immune exposures that went unrecorded were likely present. The donor was CMV seronegative and belonged to the group of more than 300 seronegative cohort members. Every donor gave a peripheral blood sample, and the peripheral blood mononuclear cells from that sample were used for TCR beta sequencing. The Qiagen DNeasy Blood Extraction Kit was used to extract genomic DNA from the blood cell samples. Libraries were prepared through the immunoSEQ multiplex PCR assay. A mixture of 60 forward primers for TCR Vbeta segments and 13 reverse primers for TCR Jbeta segments was used in the multiplex PCR. The CDR3 region of rearranged TCR beta genes was amplified from genomic DNA with a multiplex PCR assay. Amplified TCR beta libraries were sequenced as 87-base-pair reads on the Illumina HiSeq System. In the source study's methods: In a later analysis, 80 million or so unique TCR beta chains were counted across the approximately 670 repertoires, and roughly 11 million of these chains were shared by at least two donors. Raw reads were error-corrected and collapsed into unique sequences by a nearest-neighbor algorithm in which closely related sequences were merged to remove PCR and sequencing errors. V, D and J gene segments were assigned by aligning CDR3 sequences to IMGT reference sequences. For a sequence to be retained, a match of at least six nucleotides was required to both a V gene segment and a J gene segment. A rearrangement counted as productive if the CDR3 had no stop codons and remained in frame with V and J, and every other rearrangement counted as non-productive. CDR3 was defined by IMGT convention, running from the second conserved V-encoded cysteine to the conserved J-encoded phenylalanine. The earlier analysis of fewer than 750 of the donors excluded sequences that lacked an unambiguous match to a single V gene segment. An earlier analysis of just under 600 of the donors called V segments functional above 56.7% productive rearrangements and segregating when the between-donor standard deviation exceeded 5%. A statistical classification framework was built for diagnosing cytomegalovirus status from the catalog of TCR beta chain sequences. In a later analysis, V and J genes were assigned by comparing TCR nucleotide sequences against IMGT/GENE-DB human TR gene sequences. A later analysis assigned CDR3 sequences and most-parsimonious VDJ recombination scenarios with the TCRdist pipeline. In a later analysis, each TCR beta chain was defined by its CDR3 amino acid sequence together with its V-gene family, and reads lacking a unique V-gene family were excluded. To address suspected cross-contamination and a sequencing artifact, a later analysis removed 550 to 750 highly shared, low-generation-probability nucleotide sequences. For each public chain, a later analysis derived a clonal expansion index from normalized ranks of inferred template counts within each repertoire. In a later analysis, generation probabilities were computed with a VDJ recombination model fitted to out-of-frame rearrangements, and the resulting probabilities were checked against IGoR. In a later analysis, hypergeometric tests were used to score TCR-TCR, TCR-HLA and TCR-CMV co-occurrence, with a repertoire-size bias correction applied to TCR pairs. To estimate false discovery rates, a later analysis permuted the HLA or CMV assignments 20 times. In a later analysis, co-occurring TCRs were grouped using DBSCAN, with TCRdist sequence similarity added in when clustering inside HLA-allele-positive subsets. Co-occurrence clustering excluded repertoires with fewer than 30,000 or more than 120,000 public chains, plus five with anomalous nucleotide sharing. TCRdb limited this immuneACCESS table to in-frame rearrangements with V and J called. A share of clones is missing; checked studies link under half to unresolved V genes, and the rest is unexplained. The DNA gave D and trimming, while V, J and clone size come from that table. For this sample there are 150,000 to 200,000 clones; approximately 83% appear just once. The ten largest clones add up to around 3.1% of the sample.

This TCR was recovered from a male donor in good health and CMV-seronegative. The sequenced sample was PBMCs.

The nucleotides are TGCGCCAGCAGCTTGTTTAGTCAAGAGACCCAGTACTTC. Its coded protein is CASSLFSQETQYF. The V gene is TRBV5-1 and the J gene is TRBJ2-5, with the D gene too uncertain to name. V loses 1 base of germline sequence and J loses 2 bases, and the interval between the two ends is 6 bases. The CDR3 starts with the cysteine, ends with the phenylalanine, and has 13 residues. Only the CDR3 part of the read is kept: 39 bases, read in frame from the first base. The germline V gene encodes CDR1 SGHRS and CDR2 YFSETQ.